One sample yielded the 8 T cell receptor beta chains listed below, sequenced in a study of CD8+ T cells in alopecia areata. Extracted from the samples, RNA was reverse transcribed into cDNA to serve as the sequencing template. Sequenced by immunoSEQ multiplex PCR; TCRdb stores in-frame clones only, minus some. Of 150,000 to 250,000 clones in the sample, 55% to 75% were seen once. Treatment noted: oral pan-JAK inhibitor, 5-10 mg twice daily. This sample comprised CD4+ T cells sorted from blood, obtained at week 24, from a patient treated with tofacitinib. The receptors come from a human donor with alopecia areata.

J is TRBJ1-4 and V is TRBV5-1, with 7 bases identical to TRBD1. Trimming cost V 0 bases and J 6 bases; bases outside gene matches: 5. This CDR3 region has 15 residues. CDR1 SGHRS and CDR2 YFSETQ come from the germline V gene. CDR3 in DNA: TGCGCCAGCAGCTTGGTAACAGGGGAAGATGAAAAACTGTTTTTT. Translating gives CASSLVTGEDEKLFF.

This clone was detected many times. V and J are TRBV5-1 and TRBJ2-1; 7 bases line up with TRBD2. CDR3 length: 18 amino acids. The V gene's germline CDR1 is SGHRS and CDR2 YFSETQ. V was clipped by 0 bases and J by 9 bases; unmatched bases: 18. This CDR3 reads CASSLDLLAAAQRGEQFF. The DNA for the CDR3 is TGCGCCAGCAGCTTGGATCTTCTAGCGGCTGCCCAAAGAGGTGAGCAGTTCTTC.

The chain has TRBV13 and TRBJ2-5, with D perhaps TRBD2 (5 bases). CDR1 is PRHDT and CDR2 is FYEKMQ in the germline V gene (reference sequence). V lost 6 bases, J lost 10 bases, and 24 bases lay in between. This CDR3 spans 15 amino acids. The DNA of the CDR3 is TGTGCCAGCAGTCACCGGGCGACTACACCGACGGACCAGTACTTC. This sequence encodes CASSHRATTPTDQYF.

This chain uses TRBV5-1 with TRBJ2-5; TRBD1 matches at 7 bases. This CDR3 region has 17 residues. CDR1 and CDR2 from the germline V gene are SGHRS and YFSETQ. The V gene end was trimmed by 4 bases and the J gene end by 5 bases; junction bases not matched to a gene: 17. The CDR3 protein is CASSHYGQATSGETQYF. The CDR3 nucleotides are TGCGCCAGCAGCCACTACGGACAGGCGACTTCAGGGGAGACCCAGTACTTC.

This clone turned up a few times. This rearrangement joins TRBV7-2 to TRBJ1-5; 8 nucleotides align to TRBD1. CDR1 is SGHTA and CDR2 is FQGNSA in the germline V gene. The length of the CDR3 is 15 residues. V lost 5 bases to trimming and J lost 0 bases; unmatched junction nucleotides: 3. CDR3 loop: CASSQDRVSNQPQHF. CDR3 DNA: TGTGCCAGCAGCCAGGACAGGGTTAGCAATCAGCCCCAGCATTTT.

The rearrangement links TRBV7-8 to TRBJ1-5; perhaps TRBD1 as D (5 bases). Trimming took 1 base from V and 7 from J, leaving 11 bases between them. Germline lookup yields CDR1 SGHVS and CDR2 FQNEAQ. This CDR3 spans 14 amino acids. CDR3 DNA: TGTGCCAGCAGCTTAGGGGGGTCGTGGCAGCCCCAGCATTTT. Its translation is CASSLGGSWQPQHF.

This chain connects TRBV6-5 to TRBJ2-7, with D perhaps TRBD2 (6 bases). The CDR3 spans 13 residues. CDR1 is MNHEY, CDR2 SVGAGI, per germline. V lost 5 bases to trimming and J lost 12 bases, with 20 bases between them. This chain's CDR3 is CASSDRDSFLGYF. DNA of the CDR3: TGTGCCAGCAGTGACCGGGACTCCTTCCTAGGGTACTTC.

The chain has TRBV10-3 and TRBJ2-3; D uncertain. The germline gives CDR1 ENHRY, CDR2 SYGVKD. The CDR3 is 14 residues long. V lost 6 bases, J lost 1 base, and 11 bases lay in between. This chain's CDR3 is CAIRDPSRTDTQYF. Here the CDR3 DNA reads TGTGCCATCAGGGACCCCTCCCGCACAGATACGCAGTATTTT.